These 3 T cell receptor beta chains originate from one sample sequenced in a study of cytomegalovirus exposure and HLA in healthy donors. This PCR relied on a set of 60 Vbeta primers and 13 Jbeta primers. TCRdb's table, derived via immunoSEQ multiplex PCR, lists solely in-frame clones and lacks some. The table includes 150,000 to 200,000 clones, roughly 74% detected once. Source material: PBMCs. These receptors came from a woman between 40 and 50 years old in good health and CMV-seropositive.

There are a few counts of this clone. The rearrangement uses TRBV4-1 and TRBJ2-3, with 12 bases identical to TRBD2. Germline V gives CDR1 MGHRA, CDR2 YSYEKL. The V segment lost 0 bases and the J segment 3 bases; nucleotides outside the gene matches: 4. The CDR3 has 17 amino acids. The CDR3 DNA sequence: TGCGCCAGCAGCCAAGAAGGGACTAGCGGGCAAACAGATACGCAGTATTTT. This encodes CASSQEGTSGQTDTQYF.

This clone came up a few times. CDR3 nucleotides: TGTGCCACCAGCAGAGATCTAAGCTCCTACAATGAGCAGTTCTTC. This encodes CATSRDLSSYNEQFF. The V call is TRBV15, the J call TRBJ2-1; no clear D gene. Trimming removed 0 bases at V and 0 bases at J, with 6 bases between. In germline, CDR1 is LNHNV, CDR2 YYDKDF (reference sequence). CDR3 length: 15 amino acids.

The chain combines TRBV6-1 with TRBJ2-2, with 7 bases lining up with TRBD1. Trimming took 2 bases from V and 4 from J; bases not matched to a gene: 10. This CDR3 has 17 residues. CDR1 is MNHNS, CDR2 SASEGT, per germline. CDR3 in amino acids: CASSELPYPGGTGELFF. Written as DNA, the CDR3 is TGTGCCAGCAGTGAACTCCCTTACCCAGGGGGCACCGGGGAGCTGTTTTTT.